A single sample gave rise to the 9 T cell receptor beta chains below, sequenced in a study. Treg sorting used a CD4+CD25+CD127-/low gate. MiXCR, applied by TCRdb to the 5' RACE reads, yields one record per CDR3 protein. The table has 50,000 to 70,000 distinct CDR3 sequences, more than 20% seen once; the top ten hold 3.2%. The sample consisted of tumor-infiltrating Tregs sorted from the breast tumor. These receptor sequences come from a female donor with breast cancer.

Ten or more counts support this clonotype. CDR3 DNA sequence: TGTGCCAGCACGGGAGTTTACAATGAGCAGTTCTTC. Translating it yields CASTGVYNEQFF. The chain couples TRBV12-3 or TRBV12-4 to TRBJ2-1, with a possible D match to TRBD2 (6 bases). The germline V and J ends were trimmed by 7 bases and 4 bases, with 8 bases remaining between them. This CDR3 is 12 amino acids long.

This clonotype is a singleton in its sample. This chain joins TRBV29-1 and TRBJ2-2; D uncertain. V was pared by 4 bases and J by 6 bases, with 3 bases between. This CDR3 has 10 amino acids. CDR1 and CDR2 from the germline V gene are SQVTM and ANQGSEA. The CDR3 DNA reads TGCAGCGTTGGTTCCGGGGAGCTGTTTTTT. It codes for CSVGSGELFF.

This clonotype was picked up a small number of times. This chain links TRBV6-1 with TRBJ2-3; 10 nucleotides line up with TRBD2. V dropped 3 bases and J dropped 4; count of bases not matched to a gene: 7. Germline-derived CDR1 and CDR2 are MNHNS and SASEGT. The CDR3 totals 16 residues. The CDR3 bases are TGTGCCAGCAGTGAGGGGCTAGCGGGAGTTGCAGATACGCAGTATTTT. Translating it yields CASSEGLAGVADTQYF.

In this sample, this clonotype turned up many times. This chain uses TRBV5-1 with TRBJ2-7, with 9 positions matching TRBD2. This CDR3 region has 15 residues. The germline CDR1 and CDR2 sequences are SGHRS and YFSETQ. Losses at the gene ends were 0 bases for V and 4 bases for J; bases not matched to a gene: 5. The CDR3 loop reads CASSLDSGSVYEQYF. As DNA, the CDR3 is TGCGCCAGCAGCTTGGATAGCGGGAGTGTATACGAGCAGTACTTC. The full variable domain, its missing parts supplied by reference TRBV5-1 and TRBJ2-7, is KAGVTQTPRYLIKTRGQQVTLSCSPISGHRSVSWYQQTPGQGLQFLFEYFSETQRNKGNFPGRFSGRQFSNSRSEMNVSTLELGDSALYLCASSLDSGSVYEQYFGPGTRLTVT.

CDR3 bases: TGCAGCGCCAGCGGGACAGATCATGAAAAACTGTTTTTT. Encoded protein: CSASGTDHEKLFF. The chain recombines TRBV29-1 with TRBJ1-4; 7 bases agree with TRBD1. The CDR3 extends over 13 amino acids. V lost 7 bases to trimming and J lost 6 bases; unmatched junction nucleotides: 8. Per germline, CDR1 SQVTM and CDR2 ANQGSEA.

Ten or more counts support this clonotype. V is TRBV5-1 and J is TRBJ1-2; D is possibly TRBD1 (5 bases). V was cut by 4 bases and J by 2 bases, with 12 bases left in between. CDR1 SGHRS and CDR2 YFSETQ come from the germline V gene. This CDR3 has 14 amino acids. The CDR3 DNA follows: TGCGCCAGCAGCCCCGGGACGGGGAACTATGGCTACACCTTC. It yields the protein CASSPGTGNYGYTF.

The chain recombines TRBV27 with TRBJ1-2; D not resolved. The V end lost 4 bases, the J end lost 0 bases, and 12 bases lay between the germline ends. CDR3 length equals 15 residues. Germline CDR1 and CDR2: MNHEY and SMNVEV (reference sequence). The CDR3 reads CASSWTVDTNYGYTF. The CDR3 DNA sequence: TGTGCCAGCAGTTGGACGGTCGATACTAACTATGGCTACACCTTC.

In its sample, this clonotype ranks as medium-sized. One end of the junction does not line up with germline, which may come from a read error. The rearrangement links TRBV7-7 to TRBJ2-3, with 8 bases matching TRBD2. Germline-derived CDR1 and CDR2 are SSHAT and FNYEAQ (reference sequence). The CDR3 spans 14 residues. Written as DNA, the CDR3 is TGTGCTAGCAGCCAGACTAGCGCGGTAGATACGCAGTATTTT. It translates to CASSQTSAVDTQYF.

The CDR3 here is CASSEGSTLKAFF. The CDR3 DNA is TGTGCCAGCAGTGAAGGCAGCACATTAAAAGCTTTCTTT. The chain couples TRBV2 to TRBJ1-1; no clear D. CDR1 is SNHLY, CDR2 FYNNEI, per germline. Trimming pared 1 base from V and 9 bases from J, leaving 12 bases between. The CDR3 runs to 13 residues.